This T cell receptor beta chain comes out of a study of blood T cell repertoires in COVID-19. On the study more broadly: The United States, Italy and Spain provided the acute and convalescent COVID-19 samples.

In this sample, this clone turned up a few times. CDR3 length equals 14 residues. Germline values: CDR1 SGHDN, CDR2 FVKESK. J was trimmed by 9 bases and V by 5 bases; bases with no gene match: 5. Original handling: Amplification of reference gene primers provided the estimated nucleated cell counts. Profiled with immunoSEQ multiplex PCR; TCRdb holds only in-frame clones, not every one. The V and J calls and clone size come from that table; D and trimming were worked out from the DNA. This sample has hundreds of thousands of clones, with approximately 81% found just once. The rearrangement joins TRBV14 to TRBJ1-6, with 9 bases identical to TRBD1. The sample taken for sequencing was peripheral blood. The source of this sequence is a man under 40 with active or convalescent COVID-19. Here the CDR3 reads CASSFPGQGSPLHF. The CDR3 nucleotides read TGTGCCAGCAGCTTCCCGGGACAGGGTTCACCCCTCCACTTT. The full variable domain, rest sourced from reference TRBV14 and TRBJ1-6, is EAGVTQFPSHSVIEKGQTVTLRCDPISGHDNLYWYRRVMGKEIKFLLHFVKESKQDESGMPNNRFLAERTGGTYSTLKVQPAELEDSGVYFCASSFPGQGSPLHFGNGTRLTVT.